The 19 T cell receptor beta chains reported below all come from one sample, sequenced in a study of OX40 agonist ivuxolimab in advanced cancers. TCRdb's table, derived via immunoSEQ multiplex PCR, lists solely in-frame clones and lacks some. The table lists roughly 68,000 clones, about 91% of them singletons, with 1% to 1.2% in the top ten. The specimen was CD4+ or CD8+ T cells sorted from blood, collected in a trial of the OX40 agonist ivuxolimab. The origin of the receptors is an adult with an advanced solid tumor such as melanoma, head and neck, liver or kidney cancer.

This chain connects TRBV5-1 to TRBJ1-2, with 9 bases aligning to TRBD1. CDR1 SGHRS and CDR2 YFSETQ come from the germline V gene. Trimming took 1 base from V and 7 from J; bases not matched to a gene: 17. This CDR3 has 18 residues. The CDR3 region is CASSLSWGQGPLALGYTF. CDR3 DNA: TGCGCCAGCAGCTTGAGTTGGGGACAGGGCCCATTGGCGCTTGGCTACACCTTC.

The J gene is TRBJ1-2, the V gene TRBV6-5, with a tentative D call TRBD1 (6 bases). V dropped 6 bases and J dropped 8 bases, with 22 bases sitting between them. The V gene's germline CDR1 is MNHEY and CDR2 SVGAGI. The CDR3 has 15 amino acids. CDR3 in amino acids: CASSPAQGRGYGYTF. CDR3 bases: TGTGCCAGCAGCCCCGCCCAGGGCAGGGGATACGGCTACACCTTC.

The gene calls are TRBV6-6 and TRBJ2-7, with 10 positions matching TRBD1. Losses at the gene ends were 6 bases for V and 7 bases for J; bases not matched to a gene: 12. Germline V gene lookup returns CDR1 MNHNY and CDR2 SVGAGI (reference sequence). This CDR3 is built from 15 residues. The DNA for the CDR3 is TGTGCCAGCAGGGAGACCGGGACAGGGGTGTCGGAGCAGTACTTC. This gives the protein CASRETGTGVSEQYF.

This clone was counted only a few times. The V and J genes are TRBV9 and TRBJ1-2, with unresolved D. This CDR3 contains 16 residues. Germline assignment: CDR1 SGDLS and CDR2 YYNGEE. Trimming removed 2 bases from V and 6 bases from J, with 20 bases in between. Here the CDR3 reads CASSVATYATGHGYTF. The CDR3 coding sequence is TGTGCCAGCAGCGTGGCCACGTACGCAACGGGCCATGGCTACACCTTC.

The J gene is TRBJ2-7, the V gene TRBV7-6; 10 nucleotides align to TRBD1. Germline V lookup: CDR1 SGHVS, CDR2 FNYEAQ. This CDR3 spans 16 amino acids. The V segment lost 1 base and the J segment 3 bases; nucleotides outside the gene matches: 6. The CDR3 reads CASSLVPGQGIYEQYF. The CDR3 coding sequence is TGTGCCAGCAGCTTAGTCCCGGGACAGGGGATCTACGAGCAGTACTTC.

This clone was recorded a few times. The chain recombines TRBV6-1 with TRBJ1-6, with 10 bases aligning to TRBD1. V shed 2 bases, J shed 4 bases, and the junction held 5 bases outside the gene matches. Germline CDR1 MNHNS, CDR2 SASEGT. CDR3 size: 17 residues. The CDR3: CASSETGTGVYNSPLHF. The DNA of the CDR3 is TGTGCCAGCAGTGAAACCGGGACAGGGGTGTATAATTCACCCCTCCACTTT.

CDR3 residues: CATRGGAYEQYF. CDR3 sequence (DNA): TGTGCCACCCGAGGGGGGGCCTACGAGCAGTACTTC. The rearrangement uses TRBV19 and TRBJ2-5; TRBD2 might be the D (7 bases). The J call may be wrong; the DNA end is better matched by TRBJ2-7. This CDR3 is built from 12 residues. Germline V gene sequence: CDR1 LNHDA, CDR2 SQIVND (reference sequence).

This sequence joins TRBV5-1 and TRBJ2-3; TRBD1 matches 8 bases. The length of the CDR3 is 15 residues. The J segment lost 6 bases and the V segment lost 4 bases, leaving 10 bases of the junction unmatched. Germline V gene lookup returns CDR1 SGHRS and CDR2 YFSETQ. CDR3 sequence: CASSGPRQGTDTQYF. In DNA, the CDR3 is TGCGCCAGCAGCGGTCCCAGACAGGGGACTGATACGCAGTATTTT.

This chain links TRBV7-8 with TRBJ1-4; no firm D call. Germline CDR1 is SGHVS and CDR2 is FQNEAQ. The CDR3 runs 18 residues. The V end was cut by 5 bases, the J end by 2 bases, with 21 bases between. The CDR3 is CASSPHRGGGRTNEKLFF. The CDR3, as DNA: TGTGCCAGCAGCCCCCACCGGGGAGGTGGGAGGACTAATGAAAAACTGTTTTTT.

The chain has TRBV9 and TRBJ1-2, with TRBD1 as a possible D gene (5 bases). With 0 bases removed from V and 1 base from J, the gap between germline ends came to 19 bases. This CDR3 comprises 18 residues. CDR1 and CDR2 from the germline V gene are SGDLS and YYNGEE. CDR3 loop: CASSVGTGEKILNYGYTF. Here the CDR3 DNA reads TGTGCCAGCAGCGTAGGCACAGGTGAGAAGATCCTTAACTATGGCTACACCTTC.

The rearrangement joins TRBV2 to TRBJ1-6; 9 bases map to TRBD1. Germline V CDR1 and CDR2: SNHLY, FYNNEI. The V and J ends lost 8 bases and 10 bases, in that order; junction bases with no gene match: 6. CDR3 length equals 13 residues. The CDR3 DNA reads TGTGCCAGCTGCCGGGACAGGGACTCACCCCTCCACTTT. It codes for CASCRDRDSPLHF.

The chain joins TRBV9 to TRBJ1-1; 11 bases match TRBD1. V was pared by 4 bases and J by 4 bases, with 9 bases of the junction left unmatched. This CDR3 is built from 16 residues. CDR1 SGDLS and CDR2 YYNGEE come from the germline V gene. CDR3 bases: TGTGCCAGCAGCAAGCGGACAGGGGGCAGTGGCACTGAAGCTTTCTTT. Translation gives CASSKRTGGSGTEAFF.

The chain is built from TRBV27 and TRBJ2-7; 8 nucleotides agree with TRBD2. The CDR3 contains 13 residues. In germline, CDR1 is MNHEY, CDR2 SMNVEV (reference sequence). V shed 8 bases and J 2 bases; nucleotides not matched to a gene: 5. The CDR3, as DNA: TGTGCCAGCCGGTCGGGAGGGCCCTACGAGCAGTACTTC. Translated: CASRSGGPYEQYF.

In DNA form, the CDR3 reads TGCGCCAGCAGCTTCGCCGTCCAAGAGACCCAGTACTTC. Encoded protein: CASSFAVQETQYF. The rearrangement links TRBV5-1 to TRBJ2-5; no firm D call. Germline V lookup: CDR1 SGHRS, CDR2 YFSETQ. This CDR3 is 13 amino acids long. The germline V and J ends were trimmed by 2 bases and 1 base, with 6 bases remaining between them.

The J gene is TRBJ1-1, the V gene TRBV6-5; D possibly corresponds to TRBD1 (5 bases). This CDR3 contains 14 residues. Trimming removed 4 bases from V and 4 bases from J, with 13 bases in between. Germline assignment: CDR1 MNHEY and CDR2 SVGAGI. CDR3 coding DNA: TGTGCCAGCAGTTTGAAGGGAAGGGGCACTGAAGCTTTCTTT. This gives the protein CASSLKGRGTEAFF.

The CDR3 is CASSERNTGELFF. For the CDR3, the DNA is TGCGCCAGCAGTGAGAGGAACACCGGGGAGCTGTTTTTT. V usage is TRBV10-1 and J usage is TRBJ2-2; D not resolved. Per germline, CDR1 WNHNN and CDR2 SYGVQD (reference sequence). V lost 2 bases to trimming and J lost 1 base, with 2 bases between them. The CDR3 totals 13 residues.

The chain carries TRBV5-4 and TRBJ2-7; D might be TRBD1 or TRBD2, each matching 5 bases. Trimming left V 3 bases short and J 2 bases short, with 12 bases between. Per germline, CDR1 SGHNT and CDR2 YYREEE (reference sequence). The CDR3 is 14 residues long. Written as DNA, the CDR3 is TGTGCCAGCAGCTCGAGGGGTTCCCCCTACGAGCAGTACTTC. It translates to CASSSRGSPYEQYF. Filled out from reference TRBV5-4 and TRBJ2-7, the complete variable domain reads ETGVTQSPTHLIKTRGQQVTLRCSSQSGHNTVSWYQQALGQGPQFIFQYYREEENGRGNFPPRFSGLQFPNYSSELNVNALELDDSALYLCASSSRGSPYEQYFGPGTRLTVT.

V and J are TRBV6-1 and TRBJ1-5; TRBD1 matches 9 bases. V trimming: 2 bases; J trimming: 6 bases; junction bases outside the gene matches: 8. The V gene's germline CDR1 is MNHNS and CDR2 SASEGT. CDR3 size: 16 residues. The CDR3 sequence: CASSELGQGGTQPQHF. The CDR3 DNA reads TGTGCCAGCAGTGAACTGGGACAGGGTGGTACTCAGCCCCAGCATTTT.

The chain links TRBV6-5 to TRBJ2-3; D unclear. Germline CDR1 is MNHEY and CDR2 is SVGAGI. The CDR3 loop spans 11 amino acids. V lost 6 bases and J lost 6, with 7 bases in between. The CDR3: CASRHEDTQYF. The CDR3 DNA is TGTGCCAGCAGGCACGAGGATACGCAGTATTTT.